This T cell receptor beta chain was observed in a study of T cell changes during pregnancy in multiple sclerosis. Germline trimming cut 1 base from V and 1 base from J; bases unmatched to any gene: 6. The CDR3 extends over 20 amino acids. Germline V gene data show CDR1 as SGHRS and CDR2 as YFSETQ. Method: immunoSEQ multiplex PCR; TCRdb's copy keeps in-frame clones and lacks some. The data hold approximately 61,000 clones, with 90% observed a single time. This receptor was taken from a female donor in good health, enrolled as a control in a pregnancy study. This sample comprised peripheral blood, obtained in the first trimester of pregnancy. This chain joins TRBV5-1 and TRBJ2-6, with TRBD2 matching 15 bases. In DNA, the CDR3 is TGCGCCAGCAGCTTGACTCCGGGACTAGCGGGAGGATCTGGGGCCAACGTCCTGACTTTC. The encoded protein is CASSLTPGLAGGSGANVLTF.